This note documents a single TCR beta chain sequence. Its cognate antigen is unknown. A single record per CDR3 protein comes from TCRdb applying MiXCR to the reads. Among roughly 860,000 distinct CDR3 sequences listed, roughly 33% were seen once. Per the germline V gene, CDR1 is SGDLS and CDR2 is YYNGEE. V was pared by 6 bases and J by 0 bases, with 13 bases between. The CDR3 length is 15 residues. This entry comes from a study of T cell repertoires in cytomegalovirus infection. The chain recombines TRBV9 with TRBJ2-1, with TRBD2 as a possible D gene (5 bases). The clonotype comes from a human donor in good health (CMV status not recorded). Some clones in this sample may be carry-over from other donors' samples. The sequencing here drew on cultured CD8+ T cells from PBMCs, taken from culture after CMV antigen stimulation. CDR3 sequence reads: CASTPGESSYNEQFF. In nucleotides, the CDR3 is TGTGCCAGCACCCCCGGGGAGAGCTCCTACAATGAGCAGTTCTTC. Based on the CDR3 plus reference TRBV9 and TRBJ2-1, the full variable domain is DSGVTQTPKHLITATGQRVTLRCSPRSGDLSVYWYQQSLDQGLQFLIQYYNGEERAKGNILERFSAQQFPDLHSELNLSSLELGDSALYFCASTPGESSYNEQFFGPGTRLTVL.